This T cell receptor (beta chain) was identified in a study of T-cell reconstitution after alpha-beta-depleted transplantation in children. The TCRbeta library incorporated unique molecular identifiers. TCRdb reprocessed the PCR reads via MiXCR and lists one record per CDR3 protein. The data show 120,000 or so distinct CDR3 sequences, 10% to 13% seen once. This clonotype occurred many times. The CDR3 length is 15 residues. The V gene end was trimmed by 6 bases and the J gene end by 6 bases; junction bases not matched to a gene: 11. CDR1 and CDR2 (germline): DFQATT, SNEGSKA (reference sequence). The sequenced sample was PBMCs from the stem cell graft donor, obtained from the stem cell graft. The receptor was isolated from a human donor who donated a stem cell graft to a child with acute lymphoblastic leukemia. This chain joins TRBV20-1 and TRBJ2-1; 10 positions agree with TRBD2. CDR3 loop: CSAGKGLAVPNEQFF. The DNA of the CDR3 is TGCAGTGCAGGGAAAGGACTAGCGGTACCCAATGAGCAGTTCTTC.